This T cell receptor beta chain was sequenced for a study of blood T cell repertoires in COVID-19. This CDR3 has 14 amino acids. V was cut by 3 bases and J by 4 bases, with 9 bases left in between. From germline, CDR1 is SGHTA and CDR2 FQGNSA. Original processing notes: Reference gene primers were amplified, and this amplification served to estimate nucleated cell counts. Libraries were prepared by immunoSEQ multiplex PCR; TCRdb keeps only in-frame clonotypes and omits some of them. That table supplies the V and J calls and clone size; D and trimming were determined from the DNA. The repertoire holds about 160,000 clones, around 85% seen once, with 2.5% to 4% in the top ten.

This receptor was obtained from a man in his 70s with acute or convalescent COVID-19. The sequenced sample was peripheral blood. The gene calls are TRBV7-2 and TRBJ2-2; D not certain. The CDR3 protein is CASSFIQTTGELFF. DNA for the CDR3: TGTGCCAGCAGCTTTATACAGACCACCGGGGAGCTGTTTTTT.